This T cell receptor (beta chain) is drawn from a study of T-cell memory formation after mild COVID-19. Study results and limitations: Whether second-wave clones peaking at day 37 were SARS-CoV-2 specific went unconfirmed.

Notes on this clonotype: Its antigen is unidentified.

CDR3 size: 16 residues. V lost 7 bases and J 10 bases, leaving 26 bases between the germline ends. TCRdb recomputed calls from the 5' RACE reads with MiXCR, one row per CDR3 protein. The repertoire holds 55,000 to 70,000 distinct CDR3 sequences, with about 30% as singletons. The sequencing input was PBMCs or a T cell subset sorted from them (not recorded which). The source of this sequence is a man aged 18-30 years who had mild COVID-19 (a few samples of this study predate the infection). Cell type and time point are not known. The chain links TRBV12-3 or TRBV12-4 to TRBJ2-1; D possibly corresponds to TRBD2 (7 bases). The DNA of the CDR3 is TGTGCCAGCACCCCCATTACGGCGGGGGCTTCGGGGGAGCAGTTCTTC. Translated: CASTPITAGASGEQFF.